This T cell receptor (beta chain) was identified in a study of cytomegalovirus exposure and HLA in healthy donors (dated by TCRdb to 2016 to 2017). A note on the overall study: In an earlier analysis of 587 of the donors, around 300 Gb of sequence data and 100 million or so unique TCR beta sequences from some 170 million T cells were reported. An early release that covered around 590 HLA-typed donors contained about 300 gigabases of sequencing data and 80 million or so unique TCR sequences. Among the roughly 400 genotyped donors, more than 70% belonged to the genetic ancestry cluster associated with self-reported Caucasian donors. The study aimed to test whether cataloging public T cell receptors could reveal signatures of past pathogen exposure. The T cell repertoires of under 700 subjects were profiled by immunosequencing and related to cytomegalovirus serostatus. A separate validation cohort of about 110 different subjects was used in addition to the roughly 640-subject first cohort. To predict cytomegalovirus infection status, the study combined high-throughput TCR immunosequencing, statistical association of individual TCRs with disease status, and machine learning. To study patterns of TCR occurrence, a later analysis re-analyzed previously published TCR beta repertoires from 600 to 750 donors and added high-resolution HLA genotyping. Rather than using new phenotypic data, the later analysis identified candidate immune exposures from TCR beta sequences and from how often those sequences occurred across donors. To decide whether each TCR beta V gene segment behaved as functional or pseudogenic, an earlier analysis of over 500 of the donors relied on high-throughput TCR beta sequencing. Donor age, sex, ethnicity and CMV serostatus were collected together with the repertoire data. A later genetic analysis took genome-wide SNP genotypes for about 60% of the roughly 670 donors and used that subset as a discovery cohort. Every repertoire in the discovery cohort had been generated on one and the same sequencing platform. Class I and class II HLA loci were covered by the typing at four-digit resolution. Typing coverage varied by locus: roughly 629-640 donors for A, B, C, DRB1 and DQB1; under 550 for DQA1; nearly 610 for DPA1; approximately 470 for DPB1. A handful of DR-DQ haplotypes were handled as single units for association and clustering because linkage in the cohort was strong. Among about 400 genotyped donors of the cohort, an average of around 250,000 unique TCR beta nucleotide sequences was sequenced per donor, of which about 20% were non-productive.

As concerns this clone: It has no known antigen specificity. No base-level quality is on record; no much larger clone is a single base apart.

The cohort was made up of roughly 670 healthy bone marrow donors. All cohort members were sampled while nominally healthy, although unrecorded immune exposures were likely present. The donor was CMV seronegative and was included in the group of over 300 seronegative cohort members. Every donor gave a peripheral blood sample, and the peripheral blood mononuclear cells from that sample were used for TCR beta sequencing. The Qiagen DNeasy Blood Extraction Kit was used to extract genomic DNA from the blood cell samples. The investigation overall reported the following: Roughly uniform sequencing depth across donors was assumed in presence/absence analyses, although this assumption may not hold. According to a later analysis, TCR association rates differed among HLA loci, with DRB1 alleles showing the most associated TCRs and HLA-C alleles showing the fewest. While some public TCRs were present in many individuals, most TCR sequences turned up only very rarely across donors. A further reported finding was that TCR beta sequences accurately predicted the HLA-A and HLA-B alleles for most subjects in the first cohort. In a later analysis, HLA-associated TCR beta chains showed more clonal expansion and lower generation probabilities than non-associated chains that were equally common. For the cohort, immune exposure information was limited to CMV serostatus. The cohort was sequenced for TCR beta chains only, and without alpha or paired-chain data the features that could be detected were limited. The sequencing pipeline was judged likely to have produced a cluster of highly shared sequence variants as a technical artifact. The study gave a list of roughly 150 TCR beta chains associated with cytomegalovirus. The classifier was reported to diagnose cytomegalovirus status with high specificity and sensitivity in both the original and validation cohorts. A later genetic analysis reported fewer N-insertions in productive TCRs among donors in an Asian-associated ancestry cluster than the roughly 700-donor mean. Several of the top co-occurrence clusters appeared to be linked to parvovirus B19, influenza, CMV and Epstein-Barr virus, according to a later analysis. Because some donors lacked HLA typing at each locus, the association tests relied only on the typed subset. Linkage disequilibrium might explain the correlated functional status among segregating V segments, but an unknown experimental factor could not be ruled out. V-gene and J-gene trimming of TCR beta chains was associated with a missense DCLRE1C variant in a later genetic analysis, and the association was replicated in an independent cohort. In an earlier analysis of more than 500 of the donors, most TCR beta V segments appeared in productive rearrangements about 87% or about 30% of the time, broadly matching IMGT annotations. Three of the identified cytomegalovirus-associated TCR beta chains were confirmed in vitro to be specific for cytomegalovirus antigens. In a later analysis, some 17,000 TCR beta sequences were associated with specific HLA alleles at a false discovery rate of 0.05. Assigning TCR associations to individual alleles was difficult when HLA alleles, especially DR and DQ, strongly co-occurred. The authors suggested that the approach could potentially be extended to other disease states and immunological phenotypes. In a later analysis, most CMV-associated TCR beta chains were found to appear HLA-restricted, with HLA associations seemingly driven largely by CMV exposure. Some IMGT-functional V segments, including TRBV6-2 and TRBV6-3, could not be told apart with the 87-base-pair reads, so those segments were excluded. Over 15 rarely observed V segments, including chromosome 9 orphons, were excluded from the earlier analysis of some 590 of the donors because counts were too low.

As encoded in the germline V gene, CDR1 is MNHNS while CDR2 is SASEGT. Here V drops 6 bases and J drops 3 bases, and the junction holds 8 bases not matched to any gene. From cysteine to phenylalanine, the CDR3 is 15 amino acids long. Kept here is only the CDR3 DNA, which spans 45 bases and is read in frame from base 1. Libraries were made using the immunoSEQ multiplex PCR assay. For the multiplex PCR, a mixture combining 60 forward primers for TCR Vbeta segments and 13 reverse primers for TCR Jbeta segments was used. The CDR3 region of rearranged TCR beta genes was amplified from genomic DNA by a multiplex PCR assay. The amplified TCR beta libraries were sequenced on the Illumina HiSeq System as 87-base-pair reads. The authors processed their data as follows. A later analysis counted tens of millions of unique TCR beta chains across the roughly 700 repertoires, and around 9.9 million of these chains were shared by at least two donors. A nearest-neighbor algorithm error-corrected the raw reads and collapsed the reads into unique sequences, merging closely related sequences to remove PCR and sequencing errors. Alignment of CDR3 sequences to IMGT reference sequences was used to assign V, D and J gene segments. For a sequence to be retained, a match of at least six nucleotides was required to both a V gene segment and a J gene segment. A rearrangement was called productive if the CDR3 had no stop codons and remained in frame with V and J, and every other rearrangement was called non-productive. Following IMGT convention, CDR3 was defined as the stretch from the second conserved V-encoded cysteine to the conserved J-encoded phenylalanine. Sequences without an unambiguous match to a single V gene segment were excluded from the earlier analysis of over 500 of the donors. In an earlier analysis of 450 to 750 of the donors, a V segment was called functional when productive rearrangements were above 56.7%, and segregating when the standard deviation between donors exceeded 5%. A statistical classification framework was developed to diagnose cytomegalovirus status using the catalog of TCR beta chain sequences. V and J gene assignment, in a later analysis, came from comparing TCR nucleotide sequences with IMGT/GENE-DB human TR gene sequences. In a later analysis, CDR3 sequences and most-parsimonious VDJ recombination scenarios were assigned using the TCRdist pipeline. A later analysis defined each TCR beta chain by its CDR3 amino acid sequence plus V-gene family, and excluded reads lacking a unique V-gene family. As a way to deal with suspected cross-contamination and a sequencing artifact, a later analysis dropped approximately 590 nucleotide sequences that were highly shared and had low generation probability. In a later analysis, a clonal expansion index was calculated for each public chain from normalized within-repertoire ranks of inferred template counts. A later analysis computed generation probabilities with a VDJ recombination model fitted to out-of-frame rearrangements, and checked the results against IGoR. Hypergeometric tests were used in a later analysis to score TCR-TCR, TCR-HLA and TCR-CMV co-occurrence, with a repertoire-size bias correction applied to the TCR pairs. False discovery rates were estimated in a later analysis by permuting HLA or CMV assignments 20 times. In a later analysis, co-occurring TCRs were grouped using DBSCAN, and TCRdist sequence similarity was added for clustering within HLA-allele-positive subsets. For co-occurrence clustering, repertoires with fewer than 30,000 or more than 120,000 public chains were excluded, along with about five repertoires with anomalous nucleotide sharing. In its TCRdb copy, this immuneACCESS table keeps in-frame sequences only and misses some clones. Where compared with another copy, unresolved V genes explain less than half of these, and the others have no known cause. Clone size and the V and J calls come from that table; the DNA yielded D and trimming. In this sample the table shows roughly 100,000 clones, 75% of which occur a single time. The ten largest clonotypes hold 10% of the sample.

The chain couples TRBV6-1 to TRBJ2-1; TRBD2 agrees with 7 junctional bases. The source material was PBMCs. This clonotype was sampled from a middle-aged man in good health and CMV-seronegative. The sequenced DNA is TGTGCCAGCAGACCCGGGACTAATGACTACAATGAGCAGTTCTTC. Its protein is CASRPGTNDYNEQFF.